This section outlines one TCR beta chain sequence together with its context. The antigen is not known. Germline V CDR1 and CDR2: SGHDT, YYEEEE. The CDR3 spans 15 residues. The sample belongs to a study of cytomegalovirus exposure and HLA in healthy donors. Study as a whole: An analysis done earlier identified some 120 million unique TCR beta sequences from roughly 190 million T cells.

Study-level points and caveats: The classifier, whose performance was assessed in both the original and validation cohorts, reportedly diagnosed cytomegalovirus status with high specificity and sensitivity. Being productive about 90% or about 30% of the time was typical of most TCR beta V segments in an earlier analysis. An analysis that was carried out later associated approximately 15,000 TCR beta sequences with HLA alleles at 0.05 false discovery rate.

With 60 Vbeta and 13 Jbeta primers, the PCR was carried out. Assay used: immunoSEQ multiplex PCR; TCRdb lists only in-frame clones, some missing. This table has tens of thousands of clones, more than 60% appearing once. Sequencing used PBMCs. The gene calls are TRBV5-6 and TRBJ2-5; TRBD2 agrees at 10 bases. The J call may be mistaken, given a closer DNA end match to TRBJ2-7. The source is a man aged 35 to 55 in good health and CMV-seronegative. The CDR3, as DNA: TGTGCCAGCAGCTACGGACTAGCGGAGTCCTACGAGCAGTACTTC. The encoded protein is CASSYGLAESYEQYF.